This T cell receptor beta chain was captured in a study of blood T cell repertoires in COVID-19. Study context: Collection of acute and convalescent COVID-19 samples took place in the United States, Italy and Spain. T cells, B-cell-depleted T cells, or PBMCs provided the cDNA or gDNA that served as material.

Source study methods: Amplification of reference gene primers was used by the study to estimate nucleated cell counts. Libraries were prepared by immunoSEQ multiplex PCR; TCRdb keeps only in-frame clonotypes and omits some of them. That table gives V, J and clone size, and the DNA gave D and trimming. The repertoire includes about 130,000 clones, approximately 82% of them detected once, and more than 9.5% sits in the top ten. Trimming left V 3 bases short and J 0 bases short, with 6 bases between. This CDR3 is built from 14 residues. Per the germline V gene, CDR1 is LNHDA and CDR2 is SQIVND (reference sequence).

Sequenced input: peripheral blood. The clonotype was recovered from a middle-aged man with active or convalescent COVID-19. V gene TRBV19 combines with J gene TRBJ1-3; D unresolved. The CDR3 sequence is CASSIYGSGNTIYF. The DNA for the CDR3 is TGTGCCAGTAGTATCTATGGCTCTGGAAACACCATATATTTT.